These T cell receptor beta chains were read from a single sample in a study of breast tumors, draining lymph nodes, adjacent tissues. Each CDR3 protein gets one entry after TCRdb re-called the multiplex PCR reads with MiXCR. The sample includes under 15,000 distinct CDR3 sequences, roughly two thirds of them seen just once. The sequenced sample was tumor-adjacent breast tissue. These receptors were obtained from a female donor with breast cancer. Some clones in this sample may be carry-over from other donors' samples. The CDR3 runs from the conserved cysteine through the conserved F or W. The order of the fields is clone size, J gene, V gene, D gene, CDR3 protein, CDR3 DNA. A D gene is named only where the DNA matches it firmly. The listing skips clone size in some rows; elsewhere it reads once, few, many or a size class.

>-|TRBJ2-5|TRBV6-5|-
CASSYSLAGLQETQYF
TGTGCCAGCAGTTACTCCCTGGCCGGACTCCAAGAGACCCAGTACTTC
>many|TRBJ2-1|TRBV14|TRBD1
CASSQGQGAVHEQFF
TGTGCCAGCAGCCAAGGTCAGGGGGCAGTCCATGAGCAGTTCTTC
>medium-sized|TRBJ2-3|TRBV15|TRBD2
CATSKTSGRARDTQYF
TGTGCCACCAGCAAGACTAGCGGGAGGGCCCGTGATACGCAGTATTTT
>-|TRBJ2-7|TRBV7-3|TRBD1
CASSVVPGQGGEQYF
TGTGCCAGCAGCGTCGTACCGGGACAGGGAGGCGAGCAGTACTTC
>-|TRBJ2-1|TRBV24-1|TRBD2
CAAGTSGTGINEQFF
TGTGCCGCCGGGACTAGCGGGACCGGGATCAATGAGCAGTTCTTC
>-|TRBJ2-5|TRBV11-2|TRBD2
CASSRLGTSGSRETQYF
TGTGCCAGCAGCCGACTGGGGACTAGCGGGAGCAGGGAGACCCAGTACTTC
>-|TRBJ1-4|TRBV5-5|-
CASSLAGLGEKLFF
TGTGCCAGCAGCTTAGCGGGGTTGGGTGAAAAACTGTTTTTT
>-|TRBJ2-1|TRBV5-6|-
CASSLYHTGDEQFF
TGTGCCAGCAGCCTATACCACACCGGAGATGAGCAGTTCTTC
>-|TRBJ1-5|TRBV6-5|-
CASSRTVSNQPQRF
TGTGCCAGCAGTCGGACAGTTAGCAATCAGCCCCAGCGTTTT
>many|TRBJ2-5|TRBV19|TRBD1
CASSRGGGETQYF
TGTGCCAGTAGTAGAGGGGGCGGCGAGACCCAGTACTTC
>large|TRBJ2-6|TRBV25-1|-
CASRGAGANVLTF
TGTGCCAGCAGGGGCGCCGGGGCCAACGTCCTGACTTTC
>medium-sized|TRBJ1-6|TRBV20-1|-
CSATRTAGANSPLHF
TGCAGTGCTACCCGTACGGCAGGGGCTAATTCACCCCTCCACTTT
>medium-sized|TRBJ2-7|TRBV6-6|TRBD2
CASSSTSGSSYEQYF
TGTGCCAGCAGCTCTACTAGCGGGAGCTCCTACGAGCAGTACTTC
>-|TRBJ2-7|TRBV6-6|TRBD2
CASRVAGGLPYEQYF
TGTGCCAGCAGGGTAGCGGGAGGGCTTCCCTACGAGCAGTACTTC
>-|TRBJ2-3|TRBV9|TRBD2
CASSFGGTRIDTQYF
TGTGCCAGCAGCTTTGGGGGGACTAGAATAGATACGCAGTATTTT
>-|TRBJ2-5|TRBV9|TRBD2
CASSSHSGRGETQYF
TGTGCCAGCAGCTCCCATAGCGGGAGGGGAGAGACCCAGTACTTC
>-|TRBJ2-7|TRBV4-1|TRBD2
CASSQASGSYEQYF
TGCGCCAGCAGCCAGGCTAGCGGGAGTTACGAGCAGTACTTC
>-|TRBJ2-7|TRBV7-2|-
CASSLRAGFYEQYF
TGTGCCAGCAGCTTAAGAGCAGGGTTCTACGAGCAGTACTTC
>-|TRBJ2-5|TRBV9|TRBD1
CASSDIPFTGAGTQYF
TGTGCCAGCAGCGACATACCCTTTACAGGGGCCGGGACCCAGTACTTC
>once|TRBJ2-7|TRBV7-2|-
CASSSTRYEQYF
TGTGCCAGCAGCTCCACTCGTTACGAGCAGTACTTC
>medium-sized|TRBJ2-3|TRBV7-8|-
CASSPAPTDTQYF
TGTGCCAGCAGCCCCGCGCCCACAGATACGCAGTATTTT
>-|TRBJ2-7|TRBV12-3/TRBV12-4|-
CASSLWTVGYEQYF
TGTGCCAGCAGTCTCTGGACGGTTGGGTACGAGCAGTACTTC
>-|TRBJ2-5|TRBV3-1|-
CASSPLGTLQETQYF
TGTGCCAGCAGTCCCCTCGGGACGCTCCAAGAGACCCAGTACTTC
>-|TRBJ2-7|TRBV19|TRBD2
CASSPTSGKGVEQYF
TGTGCCAGTAGTCCGACTAGCGGGAAGGGGGTCGAGCAGTACTTC
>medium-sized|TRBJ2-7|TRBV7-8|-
CASSWGRDEQYF
TGTGCCAGCAGCTGGGGGCGGGACGAGCAGTACTTC
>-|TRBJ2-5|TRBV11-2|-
CASSLEWRQETQYF
TGTGCCAGCAGCTTAGAATGGAGGCAAGAGACCCAGTACTTC
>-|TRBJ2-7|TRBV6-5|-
CASSGRQGQLEQYF
TGTGCCAGCAGTGGTCGCCAGGGCCAGCTCGAGCAGTACTTC
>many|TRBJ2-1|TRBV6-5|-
CASSYSWHSSYNEQFF
TGTGCCAGCAGTTACTCGTGGCATAGCTCCTACAATGAGCAGTTCTTC
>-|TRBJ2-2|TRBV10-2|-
CASSDLAGSGTGELFF
TGCGCCAGCAGTGATCTGGCAGGGAGTGGCACCGGGGAGCTGTTTTTT
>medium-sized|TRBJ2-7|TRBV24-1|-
CATSGNPSTEQYF
TGTGCCACCAGTGGCAACCCCTCTACGGAGCAGTACTTC
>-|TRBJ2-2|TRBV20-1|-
CSARGGLTGELFF
TGCAGTGCTAGAGGGGGCCTCACCGGGGAGCTGTTTTTT
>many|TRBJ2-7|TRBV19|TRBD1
CASSITGDSYEQYF
TGTGCCAGTAGTATAACAGGGGACTCCTACGAGCAGTACTTC
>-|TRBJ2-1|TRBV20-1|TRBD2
CSASSGIKVNEQFF
TGCAGTGCATCTAGCGGGATAAAGGTTAATGAGCAGTTCTTC
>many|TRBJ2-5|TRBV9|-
CASSVGSSGQETQYF
TGTGCCAGCAGCGTAGGATCGAGCGGTCAAGAGACCCAGTACTTC
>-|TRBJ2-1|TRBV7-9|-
CASRDSDWGQNEQFF
TGTGCCAGCAGGGACAGCGATTGGGGGCAGAATGAGCAGTTCTTC
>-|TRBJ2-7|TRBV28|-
CASSSTRQVYEQYF
TGTGCCAGCAGTTCAACCCGACAGGTCTACGAGCAGTACTTC
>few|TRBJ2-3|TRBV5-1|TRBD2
CASSVSRAGGTDTQYF
TGCGCCAGCAGCGTCTCAAGGGCGGGAGGGACAGATACGCAGTATTTT
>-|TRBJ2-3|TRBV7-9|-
CASSLDGRAPDTQYF
TGTGCCAGCAGCTTAGACGGCAGGGCGCCAGATACGCAGTATTTT
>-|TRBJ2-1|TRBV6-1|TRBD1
CASSVQTGGNEQFF
TGTGCCAGCAGTGTTCAAACAGGGGGCAATGAGCAGTTCTTC
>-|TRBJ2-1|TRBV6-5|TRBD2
CASSSGTSWNEQFF
TGTGCCAGCAGCTCCGGGACTAGCTGGAATGAGCAGTTCTTC
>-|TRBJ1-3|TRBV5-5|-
CASSLGTAGLSRNTIYF
TGTGCCAGCAGCTTGGGAACGGCAGGGTTAAGCAGAAACACCATATATTTT
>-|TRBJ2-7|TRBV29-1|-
CSINTADSYEQYF
TGCAGCATCAATACGGCAGACTCCTACGAGCAGTACTTC
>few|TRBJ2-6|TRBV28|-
CASRTSGANVLTF
TGTGCCAGCAGGACCTCTGGGGCCAACGTCCTGACTTTC
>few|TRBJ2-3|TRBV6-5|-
CASSYSASAIEGDTQYF
TGTGCCAGCAGTTACTCCGCTAGCGCTATCGAGGGAGATACGCAGTATTTT
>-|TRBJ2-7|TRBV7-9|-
CASSPRDGAYEQYF
TGTGCCAGCAGCCCGAGGGACGGCGCCTACGAGCAGTACTTC
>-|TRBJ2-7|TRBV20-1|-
CSARIGLAWEQYF
TGCAGTGCTAGAATAGGTCTAGCCTGGGAGCAGTACTTC
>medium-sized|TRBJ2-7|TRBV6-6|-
CAAGNDEQYF
TGTGCCGCGGGTAACGACGAGCAGTACTTC
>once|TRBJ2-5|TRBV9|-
CASSVAIRETQYF
TGTGCCAGCAGCGTAGCTATACGAGAGACCCAGTACTTC
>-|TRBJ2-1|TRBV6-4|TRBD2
CASSHGLAGGLNEQFF
TGTGCCAGCAGCCACGGACTAGCGGGAGGCCTAAATGAGCAGTTCTTC
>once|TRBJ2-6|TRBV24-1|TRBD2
CATSGSSGSRSGANVLTF
TGTGCCACCAGTGGGTCTAGCGGGAGTCGGTCTGGGGCCAACGTCCTGACTTTC
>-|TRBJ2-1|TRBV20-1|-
CSAAPPPPNEQFF
TGCAGTGCTGCCCCCCCTCCCCCCAATGAGCAGTTCTTC
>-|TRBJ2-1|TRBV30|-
CAWRGILAEQFF
TGTGCCTGGAGAGGGATCCTCGCGGAGCAGTTCTTC
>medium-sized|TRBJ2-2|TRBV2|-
CASSGRQTNTGELFF
TGTGCCAGCAGTGGTCGCCAGACAAACACCGGGGAGCTGTTTTTT
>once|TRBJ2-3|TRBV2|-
CASRATGSTTDTQYF
TGTGCCAGCAGAGCTACAGGGTCGACCACAGATACGCAGTATTTT
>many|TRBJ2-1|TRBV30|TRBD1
CAWSRTGGGNEQFF
TGTGCCTGGAGTAGGACAGGGGGGGGGAATGAGCAGTTCTTC
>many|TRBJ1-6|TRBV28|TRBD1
CASSRTGWNSPLHF
TGTGCCAGCAGCCGGACAGGGTGGAATTCACCCCTCCACTTT
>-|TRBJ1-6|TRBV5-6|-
CASSPKGGSYNSPLHF
TGTGCCAGCAGCCCCAAAGGCGGGTCCTATAATTCACCCCTCCACTTT